The subject of this entry is one T cell receptor beta chain. The use of a sample-barcoded 5' primer and a J-beta primer mix characterized a second PCR of 7 to 11 cycles. MiXCR, applied by TCRdb to the 5' RACE reads, yields one record per CDR3 protein. This sample has hundreds of thousands of distinct CDR3 sequences; approximately 52% occur once, and the top ten carry approximately 15%. A minimum of 6 micrograms of total RNA was extracted per sample. These data originate in a study of blood T cells in healthy people across ages. The J segment lost 8 bases and the V segment lost 5 bases, leaving 0 bases of the junction unmatched. This CDR3 has 10 amino acids. The germline gives CDR1 SQVTM, CDR2 ANQGSEA.

The sequenced sample was blood. This TCR was sampled from a woman older than 75 in good health. V and J are TRBV29-1 and TRBJ1-2; 9 positions match TRBD1. The CDR3, as DNA: TGCAGCGTTACAGGGGGCGGCTACACCTTC. Encoded protein: CSVTGGGYTF.